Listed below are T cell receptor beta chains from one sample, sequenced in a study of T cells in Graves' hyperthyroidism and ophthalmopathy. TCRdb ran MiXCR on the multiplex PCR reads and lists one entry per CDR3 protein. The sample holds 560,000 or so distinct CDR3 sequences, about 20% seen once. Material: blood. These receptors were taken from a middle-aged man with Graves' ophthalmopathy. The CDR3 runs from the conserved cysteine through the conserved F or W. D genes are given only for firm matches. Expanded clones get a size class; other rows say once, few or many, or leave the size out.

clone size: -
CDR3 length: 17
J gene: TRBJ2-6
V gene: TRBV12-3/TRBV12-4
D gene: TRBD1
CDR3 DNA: TGTGCCAGCAGTCCGGGACAGGGGTTCTCTGGGGCCAACGTCCTGACTTTC
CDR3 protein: CASSPGQGFSGANVLTF

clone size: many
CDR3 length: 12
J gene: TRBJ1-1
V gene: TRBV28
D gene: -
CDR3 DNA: TGTGCCAGCACTGGACAAGAAGCTGAAGCTTTCTTT
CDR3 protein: CASTGQEAEAFF

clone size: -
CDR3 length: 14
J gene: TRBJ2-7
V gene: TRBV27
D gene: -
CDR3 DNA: TGTGCCAGCAGAGACAGGCTACAATCTTACGAGCAGTACTTC
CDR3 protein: CASRDRLQSYEQYF

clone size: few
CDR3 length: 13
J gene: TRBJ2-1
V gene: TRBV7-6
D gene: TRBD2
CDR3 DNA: TGTACCAGCAGCCGGGAGGGTCTAGGGGAGCAGTTCTTC
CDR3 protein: CTSSREGLGEQFF

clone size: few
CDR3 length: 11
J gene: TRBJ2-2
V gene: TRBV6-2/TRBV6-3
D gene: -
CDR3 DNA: TGTGCCATCGGTAACACCGGGGAGCTGTTTTTT
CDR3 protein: CAIGNTGELFF

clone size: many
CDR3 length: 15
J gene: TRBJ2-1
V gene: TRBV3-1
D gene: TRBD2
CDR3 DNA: TGTGCCAGCAGCTTGCGGGAGGGCCCTCTCTATGAGCAGTTCTTC
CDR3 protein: CASSLREGPLYEQFF

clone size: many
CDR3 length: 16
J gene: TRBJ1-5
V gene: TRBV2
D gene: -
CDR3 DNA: TGTGCCAGCAGTGAGGGGGGAAGACGCAGCAATCAGCCCCAGCATTTT
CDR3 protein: CASSEGGRRSNQPQHF

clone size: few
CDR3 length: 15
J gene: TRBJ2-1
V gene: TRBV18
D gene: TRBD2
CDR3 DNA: TGTGCCAGCTCACTTAGCGGGAGGGTCTACAATGAGCAGTTCTTC
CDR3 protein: CASSLSGRVYNEQFF

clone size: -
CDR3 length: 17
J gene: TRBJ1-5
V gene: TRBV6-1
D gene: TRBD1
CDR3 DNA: TGTGCCAGCAGCAACCTCCTGGGACAGGTTGGAAATCAGCCCCAGCATTTT
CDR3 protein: CASSNLLGQVGNQPQHF

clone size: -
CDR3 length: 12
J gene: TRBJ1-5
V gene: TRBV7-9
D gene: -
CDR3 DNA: TGTGCCAGCAGCTTAGCTGAGCAGCCCCAGCATTTT
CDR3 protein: CASSLAEQPQHF

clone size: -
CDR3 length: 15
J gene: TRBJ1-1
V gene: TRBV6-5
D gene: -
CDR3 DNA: TGTGCCAGCAGTTACTTCGGGGGCTCAAACACTGAAGCTTTCTTT
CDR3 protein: CASSYFGGSNTEAFF

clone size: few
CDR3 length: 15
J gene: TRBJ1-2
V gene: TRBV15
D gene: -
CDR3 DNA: TGTGCCACCAGCAGACCCTCGACAGTGAGCTATGGCTACACCTTC
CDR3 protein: CATSRPSTVSYGYTF

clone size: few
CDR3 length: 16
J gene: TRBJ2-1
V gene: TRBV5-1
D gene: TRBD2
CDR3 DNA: TGCGCCAGCAGCGCCCCGACTAGCGGCCCGGCCCCTGAGCAGTTCTTC
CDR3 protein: CASSAPTSGPAPEQFF

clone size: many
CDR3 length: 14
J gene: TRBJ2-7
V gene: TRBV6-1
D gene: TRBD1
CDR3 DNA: TGTGCCAGCAGACCCGACAGGGGGCTTTACGAGCAGTACTTC
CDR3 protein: CASRPDRGLYEQYF

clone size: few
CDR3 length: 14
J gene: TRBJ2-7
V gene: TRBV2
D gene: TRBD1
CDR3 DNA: TGTGCCAGCAGTGAAACAACAGGGGATTACGAGCAGTACTTC
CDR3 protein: CASSETTGDYEQYF

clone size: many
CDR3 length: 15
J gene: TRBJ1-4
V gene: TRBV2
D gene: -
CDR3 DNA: TGTGCCAGCAGCCCCACGAGAACAACTAATGAAAAACTGTTTTTT
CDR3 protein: CASSPTRTTNEKLFF

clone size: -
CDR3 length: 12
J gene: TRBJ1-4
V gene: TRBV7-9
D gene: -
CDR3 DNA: TGTGCCAGCAGCTTATCGAGGGAAAAACTGTTTTTT
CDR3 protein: CASSLSREKLFF

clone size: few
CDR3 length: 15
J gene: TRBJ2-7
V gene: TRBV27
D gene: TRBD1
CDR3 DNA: TGTGCCAGCAGTCCCCGACAGGGTGGAGCATACGAGCAGTACTTC
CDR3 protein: CASSPRQGGAYEQYF

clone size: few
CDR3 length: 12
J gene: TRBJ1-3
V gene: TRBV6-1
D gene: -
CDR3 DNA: TGTGCCAGCAGCCAAGGGGGAAACACCATATATTTT
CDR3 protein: CASSQGGNTIYF

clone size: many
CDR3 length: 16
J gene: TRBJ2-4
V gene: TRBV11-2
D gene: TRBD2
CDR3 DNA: TGTGCCAGCAGCCCAGGGAGCGGGGGGCCCATAGACATTCAGTACTTC
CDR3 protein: CASSPGSGGPIDIQYF

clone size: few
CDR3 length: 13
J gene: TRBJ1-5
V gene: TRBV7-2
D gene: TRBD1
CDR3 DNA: TGTGCCAGCAGCACCCGGACAGGGCCGCCCCAGCATTTT
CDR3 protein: CASSTRTGPPQHF

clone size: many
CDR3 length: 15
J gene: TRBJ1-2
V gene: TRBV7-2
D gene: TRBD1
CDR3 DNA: TGTGCCAGCAGCACAGGGACAGGGGGCTCGCGAGGCTACACCTTC
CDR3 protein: CASSTGTGGSRGYTF

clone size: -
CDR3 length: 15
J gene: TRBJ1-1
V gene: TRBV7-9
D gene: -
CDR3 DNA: TGTGCCAGCAGCTCTCCAGGTCCCATGAACACTGAAGCTTTCTTT
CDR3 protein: CASSSPGPMNTEAFF

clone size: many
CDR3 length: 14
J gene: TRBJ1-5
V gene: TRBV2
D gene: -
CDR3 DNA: TGTGCCAGCAGATTGGGACGTGAGGTAGAGCCCCAGCATTTT
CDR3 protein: CASRLGREVEPQHF

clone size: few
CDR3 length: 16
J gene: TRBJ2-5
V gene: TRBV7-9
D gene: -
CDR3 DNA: TGTGCCAGCAAGGAAGTGGCCTGGGCACCCCAAGAGACCCAGTACTTC
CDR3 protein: CASKEVAWAPQETQYF

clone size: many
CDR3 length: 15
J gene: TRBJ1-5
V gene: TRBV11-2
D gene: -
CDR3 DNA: TGTGCCAGCAGCGAGTGGGGAGGGAAAGATCAGCCCCAGCATTTT
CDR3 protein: CASSEWGGKDQPQHF

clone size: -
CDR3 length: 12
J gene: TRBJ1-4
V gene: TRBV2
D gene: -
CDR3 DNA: TGTGCCAGCAGTACCACAGGGCCTCAACTGTTTTTT
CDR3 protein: CASSTTGPQLFF

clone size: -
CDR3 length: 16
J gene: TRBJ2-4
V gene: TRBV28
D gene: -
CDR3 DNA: TGTGCCAGCAGTAGCTTGGCGGGAATCTTCGGAAACATTCAGTACTTC
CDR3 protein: CASSSLAGIFGNIQYF